Detailed here is one TCR beta chain. The antigen remains undetermined. The sample originates from a study of T cells after yellow fever vaccination. Overall study results and limits: The study re-detected most primary-vaccination clones after the booster (roughly 96% CD4, 88% CD8). Abundant clonotypes (contaminants from the bulk population) could be present in FACS-sorted repertoires. There was a small share of clonotypes that showed up in both the CD4 and CD8 compartments.

In making TCR cDNA, 5'RACE template switching added a universal primer site and UMIs to it. TCRdb re-derived calls from the 5' RACE reads in MiXCR, one entry per CDR3 protein. This table holds some 390,000 distinct CDR3 sequences, 18% found once. The V and J ends lost 1 base and 7 bases respectively, with 11 bases between them. The CDR3 covers 14 residues. Germline loops: CDR1 LGHNA, CDR2 YNFKEQ. The clonotype comes from a man between 18 and 29 years old who received the YFV17D yellow fever vaccine. Sequencing was performed on PBMCs, taken before the yellow fever booster vaccination. The chain combines TRBV4-2 with TRBJ2-1; D perhaps matches TRBD2 (5 bases). Here the CDR3 reads CASSQVVRDNEQFF. The DNA of the CDR3 is TGTGCCAGCAGCCAAGTGGTTCGGGATAATGAGCAGTTCTTC.